A selection of T cell receptor beta chains follows, all from one sample in a study of long-term antiretroviral therapy in people with HIV. TCRdb's copy holds only in-frame clones and misses some; the assay was immunoSEQ multiplex PCR. Of around 13,000 clones listed, approximately 90% are singletons. The starting material was unsorted PBMCs, obtained 2.1 years after starting antiretroviral therapy. Receptors originate from a woman aged 35 to 49 with HIV. Both conserved end residues are part of each CDR3. The order of the fields is D gene, V gene, CDR3 protein. The D gene is left open where the match is weak.

TRBD2	TRBV7-2	CASSLGAGGGNEQFF
-	TRBV10-3	CAISAITGAGGTQYF
-	TRBV2	CASSGLGPTETQYF
TRBD1	TRBV5-1	CASSLGQDRAQYF
TRBD1	TRBV18	CASSATGAAEEKLFF
-	TRBV9	CASSAGERQPQHF
TRBD2	TRBV30	CAWSVGLAGTETQYF
-	TRBV5-8	CASSLARQRADNQPQHF
-	TRBV7-9	CASSLSTENIQYF
-	TRBV7-2	CASSLGKWGSEQFF
TRBD2	TRBV7-6	CASSLGWGGSYNEQFF
TRBD2	TRBV10-3	CAISEAGGTDTQYF
-	TRBV6-5	CASMDSSYEQYF
-	TRBV30	CAWSGTGNNQPQHF
TRBD2	TRBV2	CASSDAGGETQYF
-	TRBV7-9	CASSLDLGPTDTQYF
-	TRBV15	CATSRDVNTEAFF
-	TRBV7-9	CASSLGQDMNTEAFF
-	TRBV29-1	CSVEGQTNTEAFF
-	TRBV10-3	CAIRETGLYEQYF
TRBD2	TRBV7-9	CASSSFTSGRQRIQETQYF
-	TRBV7-9	CASSFVIDSYEQYF
-	TRBV5-4	CASSSENTEAFF
-	TRBV6-5	CASSYSEGYEQYF
-	TRBV10-3	CAISDGTTTDTQYF
-	TRBV7-9	CASMPKYPSADTQYF
-	TRBV4-3	CASSQDREGLYEQYF
-	TRBV21-1	CASSFQTGTALSNQPQHF
-	TRBV18	CASSPGTPGYEQYF
-	TRBV5-5	CASSLEAGLNTEAFF
-	TRBV6-1	CASTGRIVNTEAFF
TRBD2	TRBV2	CASSDRGGLWETQYF
-	TRBV9	CASSVEPGSPQYF
TRBD1	TRBV30	CAWSSTGGNSPLHF
-	TRBV5-4	CASSPTSTGNTEAFF
TRBD1	TRBV2	CASSQGAGGYTF
-	TRBV6-5	CASSYSRGETEKLFF
-	TRBV18	CASSPSDDGTGELFF
-	TRBV29-1	CSVEDWGSADYEQYF
-	TRBV6-6	CASSPLRTTYSYEQYF
TRBD1	TRBV4-1	CASSQGGQGRYGYTF
TRBD2	TRBV5-5	CASSESTGTRGGYRETQYF
-	TRBV5-1	CASSTRAPAGPNTEAFF
TRBD2	TRBV4-1	CASSLLAGFSYEQYF
TRBD2	TRBV29-1	CSVAGLGEVTQYF
TRBD1	TRBV2	CASSGTGGNTEAFF
TRBD1	TRBV10-3	CAISESRTGQETQYF
-	TRBV5-6	CASSSDLDYYGYTF
TRBD1	TRBV5-4	CASSLQGAGSPLHF
TRBD1	TRBV5-1	CASSYGDRGYETQYF
-	TRBV6-5	CASSGTGTPETQYF
-	TRBV30	CAWSISDVAKNIQYF
TRBD1	TRBV4-3	CASSPGTGAAGLGAFF
-	TRBV15	CATSSLSNQPQHF
-	TRBV6-5	CASKPPGRNTEAFF